The 22 T cell receptor beta chains presented below share a single source sample, sequenced in a study of T cell responses to AZD1222 COVID-19 vaccine. TCRdb keeps only in-frame clones here, not all; method: immunoSEQ multiplex PCR. The data contain about 83,000 clones, approximately 85% of them singletons. The sequences come from peripheral blood, collected on day 0 of AZD1222 vaccination. The receptors derive from an adult in good health.

The chain employs TRBV3-1 (or the pseudogene TRBV3-2) and TRBJ1-3; 8 bases align to TRBD1. The CDR3 is made up of 15 amino acids. V was pared by 3 bases and J by 0 bases, with 1 base of the junction left unmatched. The germline gives CDR1 LGHDT, CDR2 YNNKEL (reference sequence). CDR3 coding DNA: TGTGCCAGCAGCCATGACAGGGGCTCTGGAAACACCATATATTTT. This encodes CASSHDRGSGNTIYF.

This chain links TRBV19 with TRBJ2-7; a possible D gene is TRBD1 (5 bases). Deletions cut 6 bases from V and 5 bases from J, with 17 bases between. The CDR3 spans 14 residues. The germline V gene has CDR1 LNHDA and CDR2 SQIVND (reference sequence). DNA for the CDR3: TGTGCCAGTAGAGACCACCAGGGATCCCACGAGCAGTACTTC. It codes for CASRDHQGSHEQYF.

The rearrangement links TRBV11-3 to TRBJ2-2, with D perhaps matching TRBD2 (5 bases). Germline-derived CDR1 and CDR2 are SGHNT and YENEEA. The CDR3 runs to 14 residues. V dropped 9 bases and J dropped 4 bases, with 15 bases sitting between them. The CDR3, as DNA: TGTGCCAGGCCGACCAGCCGGGGCACCGGGGAGCTGTTTTTT. As protein: CARPTSRGTGELFF. The full variable domain, with the rest looked up from reference TRBV11-3 and TRBJ2-2, is EAGVVQSPRYKIIEKKQPVAFWCNPISGHNTLYWYLQNLGQGPELLIRYENEEAVDDSQLPKDRFSAERLKGVDSTLKIQPAELGDSAVYLCARPTSRGTGELFFGEGSRLTVL.

The V call is TRBV19, the J call TRBJ2-2; D gene ambiguous. The V and J ends lost 4 bases and 0 bases respectively, with 3 bases between them. This CDR3 comprises 13 residues. Germline CDR1 and CDR2: LNHDA and SQIVND (reference sequence). As DNA, the CDR3 is TGTGCCAGTAGTAATCCGAACACCGGGGAGCTGTTTTTT. It translates to CASSNPNTGELFF.

This chain uses TRBV28 with TRBJ2-7, with D perhaps matching TRBD1 (6 bases). CDR3 length equals 14 residues. Germline V gene data show CDR1 as MDHEN and CDR2 as SYDVKM. V was clipped by 6 bases and J by 4 bases, with 16 bases between them. Here the CDR3 reads CASRSQGNRYEQYF. CDR3 bases: TGTGCCAGCAGATCCCAGGGGAATCGGTACGAGCAGTACTTC. Drawing the rest from reference TRBV28 and TRBJ2-7, the complete variable domain is DVKVTQSSRYLVKRTGEKVFLECVQDMDHENMFWYRQDPGLGLRLIYFSYDVKMKEKGDIPEGYSVSREKKERFSLILESASTNQTSMYLCASRSQGNRYEQYFGPGTRLTVT.

The chain carries TRBV19 and TRBJ1-5; D possibly corresponds to TRBD1 (6 bases). The CDR3 length is 15 residues. Germline CDR1 reads LNHDA; CDR2 reads SQIVND (reference sequence). V gave up 6 bases and J gave up 4 bases, with 16 bases separating them. CDR3 bases: TGTGCCAGTAGGGGATCTGGGACACGGAATCAGCCCCAGCATTTT. Translation: CASRGSGTRNQPQHF.

This chain connects TRBV11-2 to TRBJ2-5, with D perhaps matching TRBD1 (6 bases). Germline CDR1 reads SGHAT; CDR2 reads FQNNGV. V lost 4 bases and J 4 bases, leaving 10 bases between the germline ends. The CDR3 extends over 13 amino acids. CDR3 residues: CASSWEGGETQYF. DNA of the CDR3: TGTGCCAGCAGCTGGGAAGGGGGAGAGACCCAGTACTTC.

This chain uses TRBV6-5 with TRBJ2-7, with 7 bases fitting TRBD1. V lost 4 bases to trimming and J lost 3 bases; unmatched junction nucleotides: 6. The CDR3 consists of 14 residues. Germline V gene data show CDR1 as MNHEY and CDR2 as SVGAGI. The CDR3 loop reads CASSFGRGFYEQYF. In DNA form, the CDR3 reads TGTGCCAGCAGTTTTGGCAGGGGGTTCTACGAGCAGTACTTC.

The chain combines TRBV10-3 with TRBJ2-4; 11 bases are shared with TRBD2. V was clipped by 6 bases and J by 2 bases; unmatched bases: 9. Looked up from germline, CDR1 is ENHRY and CDR2 is SYGVKD. This CDR3 region has 17 residues. This chain's CDR3 is CAISVVAGGGPKNIQYF. In nucleotides, the CDR3 is TGTGCCATCAGCGTGGTAGCGGGAGGGGGCCCCAAAAACATTCAGTACTTC.

This chain uses TRBV20-1 with TRBJ1-2; 11 nucleotides match TRBD1. The CDR3 consists of 15 residues. Germline loops: CDR1 DFQATT, CDR2 SNEGSKA (reference sequence). Trimming at V came to 3 bases and at J to 3 bases, leaving 6 bases not matched to a gene. CDR3 in DNA: TGCAGTGCTAGTCTCCGGGACAGGGGGGACTATGGCTACACCTTC. Its translation is CSASLRDRGDYGYTF.

The J gene is TRBJ1-2, the V gene TRBV28; a weak D match, TRBD1 (5 bases). The germline V gene encodes CDR1 MDHEN and CDR2 SYDVKM. The CDR3 is 14 amino acids. The V and J ends lost 6 bases and 4 bases respectively, with 15 bases between them. CDR3 sequence (DNA): TGTGCCAGCAGCCCCCACAGGTATTTCTATGGCTACACCTTC. This codes for CASSPHRYFYGYTF.

This rearrangement joins TRBV28 to TRBJ1-5; no firm D call. The V end lost 2 bases, the J end lost 6 bases, and 8 bases lay between the germline ends. This CDR3 is 13 amino acids long. Germline values: CDR1 MDHEN, CDR2 SYDVKM. CDR3 loop: CASSLNVGQPQHF. In DNA form, the CDR3 reads TGTGCCAGCAGTTTAAATGTTGGTCAGCCCCAGCATTTT.

This chain joins TRBV7-8 and TRBJ2-4; D gene uncertain. V lost 5 bases to trimming and J lost 0 bases, with 8 bases between them. The CDR3 contains 14 residues. Germline lookup yields CDR1 SGHVS and CDR2 FQNEAQ. CDR3: CASSLAGAKNIQYF. CDR3 DNA: TGTGCCAGCAGCCTGGCCGGAGCCAAAAACATTCAGTACTTC.

This sequence joins TRBV6-5 and TRBJ2-7, with D uncertain. The V gene's germline CDR1 is MNHEY and CDR2 SVGAGI. V lost 6 bases to trimming and J lost 4 bases, with 10 bases between them. The length of the CDR3 is 12 residues. The CDR3 nucleotides are TGTGCCAGCAGCACGGTTGGGTACGAGCAGTACTTC. This translates into CASSTVGYEQYF.

There are a few counts of this clone. This sequence joins TRBV29-1 and TRBJ2-3; D unclear. Germline V gene sequence: CDR1 SQVTM, CDR2 ANQGSEA. Between the trimmed V and J ends, which lost 2 bases and 0 bases, there was a span of 6 bases. The CDR3 totals 13 residues. The CDR3 sequence: CSVEPGSTDTQYF. Here the CDR3 DNA reads TGCAGCGTTGAACCCGGTAGCACAGATACGCAGTATTTT.

In DNA form, the CDR3 reads TGTGCCAGCAGTTACTGGGGACAGGGTACCAATGAGCAGTTCTTC. The encoded protein is CASSYWGQGTNEQFF. The V call is TRBV6-2 or TRBV6-3, the J call TRBJ2-1; 9 positions agree with TRBD1. Germline trimming cut 1 base from V and 6 bases from J; bases unmatched to any gene: 4. Germline CDR1 and CDR2: MNHEY and SVGEGT. The CDR3 runs to 15 residues.

This chain links TRBV15 with TRBJ2-1, with unresolved D. The CDR3 has 15 residues. The germline V gene has CDR1 LNHNV and CDR2 YYDKDF (reference sequence). The V end lost 9 bases, the J end lost 0 bases, and 15 bases lay between the germline ends. The CDR3 nucleotides are TGTGCCACTCAACCTGGATGGAGCTCCTACAATGAGCAGTTCTTC. Residues: CATQPGWSSYNEQFF.

The rearrangement uses TRBV7-2 and TRBJ1-2, with D perhaps TRBD1 (5 bases). Germline V gives CDR1 SGHTA, CDR2 FQGNSA. The V end lost 3 bases, the J end lost 10 bases, and 9 bases lay between the germline ends. The CDR3 is made up of 11 amino acids. As DNA, the CDR3 is TGTGCCAGCAGCTTGGGGGTTGCCTACACCTTC. Protein product: CASSLGVAYTF.

This chain uses TRBV18 with TRBJ1-3; D gene unclear. V lost 2 bases and J lost 3, with 14 bases in between. Per the germline V gene, CDR1 is KGHSH and CDR2 is LQKENI. This CDR3 has 16 amino acids. CDR3 DNA sequence: TGTGCCAGCTCACCAGGGCGGTCTGTAGGTGGAAACACCATATATTTT. It translates to CASSPGRSVGGNTIYF.

This chain connects TRBV28 to TRBJ1-5; 7 bases map to TRBD1. CDR3 length equals 14 residues. Trimming cost V 3 bases and J 3 bases; bases outside gene matches: 2. Germline lookup yields CDR1 MDHEN and CDR2 SYDVKM. CDR3 residues: CASSLGQINQPQHF. In nucleotides, the CDR3 is TGTGCCAGCAGTTTGGGACAGATCAATCAGCCCCAGCATTTT.

The rearrangement joins TRBV11-2 to TRBJ2-1; 9 nucleotides line up with TRBD2. Looked up from germline, CDR1 is SGHAT and CDR2 is FQNNGV. CDR3 length: 16 amino acids. V was pared by 5 bases and J by 5 bases, with 10 bases of the junction left unmatched. DNA for the CDR3: TGTGCCAGCAGCCAAGCGGGGGGTTCGCCTCACAATGAGCAGTTCTTC. Its translation: CASSQAGGSPHNEQFF.

This rearrangement joins TRBV23-1 to TRBJ1-6; D is unclear. TRBV23-1 is given ORF status, its function remaining uncertain. This CDR3 has 14 amino acids. V was shortened by 1 base and J by 9 bases, with 10 bases between the two germline ends. CDR3 in amino acids: CASSQYQSVSPLHF. CDR3 DNA sequence: TGCGCCAGCAGTCAATATCAATCGGTTTCACCCCTCCACTTT.